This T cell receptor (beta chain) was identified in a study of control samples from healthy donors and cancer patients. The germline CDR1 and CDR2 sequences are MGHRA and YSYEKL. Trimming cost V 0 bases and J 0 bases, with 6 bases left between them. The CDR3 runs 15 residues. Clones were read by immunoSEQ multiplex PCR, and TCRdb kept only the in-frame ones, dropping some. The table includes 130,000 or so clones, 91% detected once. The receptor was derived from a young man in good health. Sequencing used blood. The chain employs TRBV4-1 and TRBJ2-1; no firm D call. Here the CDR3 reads CASSQDRPSYNEQFF. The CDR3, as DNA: TGCGCCAGCAGCCAAGATAGGCCCTCCTACAATGAGCAGTTCTTC.